A selection of T cell receptor beta chains follows, all from one sample in a study of cytomegalovirus exposure and HLA in healthy donors. The data were produced by immunoSEQ multiplex PCR, yet TCRdb's version contains in-frame clones alone and is incomplete. The table shows 230,000 or so clones, with about nine tenths occurring only once. The specimen sequenced was PBMCs. The receptors stem from a girl aged 2 to 9 in good health and CMV-seronegative. The CDR3 runs from the conserved cysteine through the conserved F or W. A D gene is named only where the DNA matches it firmly. Clone size is shown for a subset of rows, as once, few, many or a class of expanded clone.

. | TRBJ1-6 | . | TRBV2 | TGTGCCAGCAGTGAAAATAGGAAAGGGAGCTTCGCCTATAATTCACCCCTCCACTTT | CASSENRKGSFAYNSPLHF
. | TRBJ2-1 | TRBD2 | TRBV7-9 | TGTGCCACCCTAGGGGGACTAGCGGGAGGGCCGTTCAATGAGCAGTTCTTC | CATLGGLAGGPFNEQFF
. | TRBJ1-1 | . | TRBV6-6 | TGTGCCAGCAGCCGCGGACAGTACACTGAAGCTTTCTTT | CASSRGQYTEAFF
. | TRBJ1-1 | . | TRBV7-9 | TGTGCCAGCAGCTTGAGGATCACTGAAGCTTTCTTT | CASSLRITEAFF
. | TRBJ1-2 | . | TRBV7-9 | TGTGCCAGCAGCTCGATTAGCATTTCCACAAGCTATGGCTACACCTTC | CASSSISISTSYGYTF
. | TRBJ1-1 | TRBD1 | TRBV5-8 | TGTGCCAGCAGCTTGGGGCCGGGACAGCCTAACACTGAAGCTTTCTTT | CASSLGPGQPNTEAFF
once | TRBJ2-7 | TRBD2 | TRBV29-1 | TGCAGCGTTGTCCCCCAAGCGGGAGTTTACGAGCAGTACTTC | CSVVPQAGVYEQYF
. | TRBJ2-7 | TRBD2 | TRBV29-1 | TGCAGCGTTGAAAGTGCTAGCGGGACATACGAGCAGTACTTC | CSVESASGTYEQYF
. | TRBJ2-1 | TRBD1 | TRBV7-2 | TGTGCCAGCAGCTTAGGGAGGGGGACAGGCCTTCTTGTCTTGGAGCAGTTCTTC | CASSLGRGTGLLVLEQFF
. | TRBJ1-2 | . | TRBV11-2 | TGTGCCAGCAGCCCCGTGAACTATGGCTACACCTTC | CASSPVNYGYTF
. | TRBJ1-2 | TRBD1 | TRBV19 | TGTGCCAGTAGTTCTACAGGGGACGGCTATGGCTACACCTTC | CASSSTGDGYGYTF
. | TRBJ2-1 | . | TRBV19 | TGTGCCAGCAGCTGGGCGAGCTCCTACAATGAGCAGTTCTTC | CASSWASSYNEQFF
. | TRBJ2-7 | TRBD2 | TRBV11-2 | TGTGCCAGCAGCTTATCGGCTAGCGGGTTCCTCTCCTACGAGCAGTACTTC | CASSLSASGFLSYEQYF
. | TRBJ2-3 | . | TRBV12-5 | TGTGCTAGTGGTTCCGGACAATCGAGCACAGATACGCAGTATTTT | CASGSGQSSTDTQYF
. | TRBJ2-3 | . | TRBV5-6 | TGTGCCAGCAGCCCCGGGTCAGATACGCAGTATTTT | CASSPGSDTQYF
. | TRBJ2-3 | . | TRBV29-1 | TGCAGCGTTGACAGGCAGGATATCGCAGATACGCAGTATTTT | CSVDRQDIADTQYF
. | TRBJ2-3 | TRBD2 | TRBV10-3 | TGTGCCATCAGTGTTGGTCGGGGGGGCGGAGCAGATACGCAGTATTTT | CAISVGRGGGADTQYF
. | TRBJ2-5 | . | TRBV7-9 | TGTGCCAGCAGCTTCCATGGGACAAAGGAGGAGACCCAGTACTTC | CASSFHGTKEETQYF
. | TRBJ2-1 | . | TRBV20-1 | TGCAGTGCAATACTGGGGCGGGAGCAGTTCTTC | CSAILGREQFF
. | TRBJ1-4 | . | TRBV15 | TGTGCCACCAGTCGCCGGGGTTGGGATGAAAAACTGTTTTTT | CATSRRGWDEKLFF
. | TRBJ2-7 | TRBD1 | TRBV10-2 | TGCGCCAGCAGGGGGACAGGTGCCTACGAGCAGTACTTC | CASRGTGAYEQYF
. | TRBJ2-3 | TRBD2 | TRBV4-1 | TGCGCCAGCAGCCAAGATGGACTAGCGGGGGGGCCTCCCCGTGCAGATACGCAGTATTTT | CASSQDGLAGGPPRADTQYF
. | TRBJ2-7 | TRBD1 | TRBV5-6 | TGTGCCAGCAGCTCCGGACAGGGGGGCCTTTACGAGCAGTACTTC | CASSSGQGGLYEQYF
. | TRBJ2-2 | . | TRBV2 | TGTGCCAGCAGTGAGTCCAGGGGTGTAACCGGGGAGCTGTTTTTT | CASSESRGVTGELFF
. | TRBJ2-7 | . | TRBV18 | TGTGCCAGCTCACCAAGCAACGAGCAGTACTTC | CASSPSNEQYF
. | TRBJ2-3 | . | TRBV28 | TGTGCCAGCAGTTCCTACCCCGATACGCAGTATTTT | CASSSYPDTQYF
once | TRBJ2-3 | TRBD2 | TRBV30 | TGTGCCTGGAGCCTAGCGGGGGGAATCACAGATACGCAGTATTTT | CAWSLAGGITDTQYF
. | TRBJ1-2 | . | TRBV6-5 | TGTGCCAGCAGTTCAAACGACAGGACTCGTGGCTACACCTTC | CASSSNDRTRGYTF
. | TRBJ1-6 | . | TRBV7-3 | TGTGCCAGCAGCTCCACGGGGAATACTAATTCACCCCTCCACTTT | CASSSTGNTNSPLHF
. | TRBJ2-7 | TRBD2 | TRBV4-2 | TGTGCCAGCAGCCAAGCTGGGCCCGGGACTAGCGGCTACGAGCAGTACTTC | CASSQAGPGTSGYEQYF
. | TRBJ2-5 | . | TRBV5-4 | TGTGCCAGCAGCTTGTGGGCAGAGACCCAGTACTTC | CASSLWAETQYF
. | TRBJ1-1 | TRBD1 | TRBV25-1 | TGTGCCAGCACGAACCTCTACAGGGGAGGCACTGAAGCTTTCTTT | CASTNLYRGGTEAFF
. | TRBJ2-2 | TRBD2 | TRBV30 | TGTGCTGTTCTAGCGGGCGGAACCGGGGAGCTGTTTTTT | CAVLAGGTGELFF
. | TRBJ1-2 | . | TRBV6-4 | TGTGCCAGCAGTGACAGGACTCCCTATGGCTACACCTTC | CASSDRTPYGYTF
. | TRBJ2-7 | . | TRBV30 | TGTGCCTGGAAATCGGCGGGTTACGAGCAGTACTTC | CAWKSAGYEQYF
. | TRBJ2-7 | TRBD2 | TRBV29-1 | TGCAGCGTTGAAGATCACAGCGGGAGCTACGAGCAGTACTTC | CSVEDHSGSYEQYF
. | TRBJ1-1 | TRBD1 | TRBV5-1 | TGCGCCAGCAGCTGGGGACAGCCTCTGAACACTGAAGCTTTCTTT | CASSWGQPLNTEAFF
. | TRBJ1-1 | . | TRBV19 | TGTGCCAGTAGTATAGATACAAACACTGAAGCTTTCTTT | CASSIDTNTEAFF
. | TRBJ2-5 | TRBD2 | TRBV13 | TGTGCCAGCAGCTCTCGGACTAGCGGGAACCAAGAGACCCAGTACTTC | CASSSRTSGNQETQYF
. | TRBJ1-1 | . | TRBV29-1 | TGCAGCGCCCGGTTGGGAGGGAACACTGAAGCTTTCTTT | CSARLGGNTEAFF
. | TRBJ2-3 | TRBD2 | TRBV9 | TGTGCCAGCAGCGGGACTAGCGGGTATAGCACAGATACGCAGTATTTT | CASSGTSGYSTDTQYF
. | TRBJ2-7 | . | TRBV4-1 | TGCGCCAGCAGCCAAGAACGGATTACTAGCTCCTACGAGCAGTACTTC | CASSQERITSSYEQYF
. | TRBJ2-7 | TRBD2 | TRBV6-5 | TGTGCCAGCAGCTCCCCAGCGGGGGGGCCGAACGAGCAGTACTTC | CASSSPAGGPNEQYF
. | TRBJ2-1 | . | TRBV6-1 | TGTGCCAGCAGGCAGGTTTCCTCCTACAATGAGCAGTTCTTC | CASRQVSSYNEQFF
once | TRBJ2-5 | . | TRBV29-1 | TGCAGCGTTGTAATGACAGACCAAGAGACCCAGTACTTC | CSVVMTDQETQYF
. | TRBJ1-6 | TRBD1 | TRBV27 | TGTGCCAGCAGTCCCGGGACAGTTTCACCCCTCCACTTT | CASSPGTVSPLHF